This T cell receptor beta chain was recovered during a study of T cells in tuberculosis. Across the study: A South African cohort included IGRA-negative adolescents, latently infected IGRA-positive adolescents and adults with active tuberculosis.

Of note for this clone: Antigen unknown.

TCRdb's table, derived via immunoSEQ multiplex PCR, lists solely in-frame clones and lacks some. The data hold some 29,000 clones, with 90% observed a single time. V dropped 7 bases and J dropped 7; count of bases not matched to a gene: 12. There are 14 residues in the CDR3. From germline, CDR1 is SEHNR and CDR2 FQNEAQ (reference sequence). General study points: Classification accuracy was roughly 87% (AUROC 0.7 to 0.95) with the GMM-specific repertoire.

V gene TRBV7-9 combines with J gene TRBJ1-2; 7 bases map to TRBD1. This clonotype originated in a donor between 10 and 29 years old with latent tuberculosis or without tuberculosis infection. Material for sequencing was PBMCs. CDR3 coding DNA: TGTGCCAGCACCAGAGAGGAGGGGGCGGGTGGCTACACCTTC. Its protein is CASTREEGAGGYTF.